The T cell receptor beta chain described here comes from a study of blood T cell repertoires in COVID-19. There are 13 residues in the CDR3. Germline-derived CDR1 and CDR2 are MDHEN and SYDVKM. With 7 bases removed from V and 5 bases from J, the gap between germline ends came to 11 bases. Measured with immunoSEQ multiplex PCR; TCRdb has only the in-frame clones, and not every one. The table shows 200,000 to 250,000 clones, with 80% to 85% occurring only once. The rearrangement uses TRBV28 and TRBJ2-2; maybe TRBD1 (5 bases). This receptor was obtained from a woman between 18 and 29 years old with acute or convalescent COVID-19. Material for sequencing was peripheral blood. CDR3 sequence reads: CASTRGWTGELFF. The CDR3 bases are TGTGCCAGCACAAGGGGATGGACCGGGGAGCTGTTTTTT.